This is a list of T cell receptor beta chains from one sample in a study of shared clonotypes between healthy human individuals. Libraries were prepared by immunoSEQ multiplex PCR; TCRdb keeps only in-frame clonotypes and omits some of them. This repertoire shows roughly 2.4 million clones, almost 96% found once; its top ten account for less than 0.15%. Input material: naive CD4+ T cells sorted from blood. These receptors all come from a man aged 18 to 29 in good health. Each CDR3 is given with its conserved first and last residue. D genes are given only for firm matches. Clone size is not always given. Where it is, it says once, few, many or a class for expanded clones.

>-|19|TRBD2|TRBJ2-1|TRBV7-9
TGTGCCAGCAGCTTACTTGAAGGTGTTAGCGGGAGGGCCGAGAATGAGCAGTTCTTC
CASSLLEGVSGRAENEQFF
>-|14|TRBD1|TRBJ2-5|TRBV30
TGTGCCTGGAGTGTACCAGGGGGCGTCGAGACCCAGTACTTC
CAWSVPGGVETQYF
>-|12|TRBD2|TRBJ2-1|TRBV6-6
TGTGCCAGCAGTTTAGCGGGAGGTGGGCAGTTCTTC
CASSLAGGGQFF
>once|14|TRBD1|TRBJ2-7|TRBV7-2
TGTGCCAGCAGCTCTGGGACAGGGGGCCACGAGCAGTACTTC
CASSSGTGGHEQYF
>once|20|TRBD2|TRBJ2-7|TRBV19
TGTGCCAGTAGTATATCCGCCCTCACCACTTGGGGAGGGACGTCCTACGAGCAGTACTTC
CASSISALTTWGGTSYEQYF
>-|13|-|TRBJ2-2|TRBV7-2
TGTGCCAGCAGCTTAGTTTATTTCGGGGAGCTGTTTTTT
CASSLVYFGELFF
>-|15|-|TRBJ2-3|TRBV5-4
TGTGCCAGCAGCTTAACAGGGATCGGCACAGATACGCAGTATTTT
CASSLTGIGTDTQYF
>-|17|TRBD2|TRBJ2-2|TRBV9
TGTGCCAGCAGCGGGGATAGCGGGAGATCCCCGATCAGGGAGCTGTTTTTT
CASSGDSGRSPIRELFF
>-|12|-|TRBJ2-7|TRBV7-9
TGTGCCAGCAGCCCCGAGGTGTACGAGCAGTACTTC
CASSPEVYEQYF
>-|17|TRBD2|TRBJ2-5|TRBV9
TGTGCCAGCAGCGCGGGACTAGCGGGAGTTGGCCAAGAGACCCAGTACTTC
CASSAGLAGVGQETQYF
>-|13|TRBD1|TRBJ1-2|TRBV2
TGTGCCAGCAGACCTCAGGGGGCGTTTGGCTACACCTTC
CASRPQGAFGYTF
>-|14|-|TRBJ2-2|TRBV19
TGTGCCAGTAGTACTGAGGCCTACACCGGGGAGCTGTTTTTT
CASSTEAYTGELFF
>-|14|-|TRBJ2-7|TRBV28
TGTGCCAGCACCCAGAATTCCCAGGTTTACGAGCAGTACTTC
CASTQNSQVYEQYF
>-|14|-|TRBJ2-7|TRBV7-2
TGTGCCAGCAGCTTAGGTGGAGGTGCCTACGAGCAGTACTTC
CASSLGGGAYEQYF
>-|12|-|TRBJ1-2|TRBV29-1
TGCAGCGTTGTTAGGGCAAACTATGGCTACACCTTC
CSVVRANYGYTF
>-|14|-|TRBJ2-7|TRBV6-6
TGTGCCAGCAGTCCCCGGGACTCCGCCTACGAGCAGTACTTC
CASSPRDSAYEQYF
>-|15|TRBD1|TRBJ1-6|TRBV5-4
TGTGCCAGCAGCTTGGCCGGGACAGGGAATTCACCCCTCCACTTT
CASSLAGTGNSPLHF
>-|15|-|TRBJ1-5|TRBV19
TGTGCCAGTAGTCTAGGGATCTATAGCAATCAGCCCCAGCATTTT
CASSLGIYSNQPQHF
>-|14|TRBD1|TRBJ2-7|TRBV13
TGTGCCAGCAGCTTTGACAGGGGAGACTACGAGCAGTACTTC
CASSFDRGDYEQYF
>-|16|-|TRBJ2-1|TRBV4-1
TGCGCCAGCAGCCAAAATTTCGGGGCCGTCTACAATGAGCAGTTCTTC
CASSQNFGAVYNEQFF
>-|14|-|TRBJ2-2|TRBV18
TGTGCCAGCTCACCCTCCTCTTCGGACGGGGAGCTGTTTTTT
CASSPSSSDGELFF
>-|14|-|TRBJ2-5|TRBV28
TGTGCCAGCAGTTTATGGGGGGAGTGGAAGACCCAGTACTTC
CASSLWGEWKTQYF
>-|14|TRBD1|TRBJ2-5|TRBV18
TGTGCCAGCTCACGAGGGACAGGGGAAGAGACCCAGTACTTC
CASSRGTGEETQYF
>-|15|-|TRBJ2-1|TRBV7-9
TGTGCCAGCAGCTTCGGCCAGGGGTCCTACAATGAGCAGTTCTTC
CASSFGQGSYNEQFF
>once|15|-|TRBJ2-1|TRBV30
TGTGCCTGGAGGGGGGACTCGTACTCCTACAATGAGCAGTTCTTC
CAWRGDSYSYNEQFF
>once|16|-|TRBJ1-1|TRBV6-1
TGTGCCAGCAGTGTCGGCAGGGGAGGGGGTAACACTGAAGCTTTCTTT
CASSVGRGGGNTEAFF
>-|15|-|TRBJ1-5|TRBV21-1
TGTGCCAGCAGCAAAGAGGACAGCTACAATCAGCCCCAGCATTTT
CASSKEDSYNQPQHF
>-|15|-|TRBJ2-3|TRBV10-3
TGTGCCGTCGGACCGGGGTCCACAAGCACAGATACGCAGTATTTT
CAVGPGSTSTDTQYF
>once|16|TRBD1|TRBJ1-4|TRBV2
TGTGCCAGCACTACAAGCGGGGGACAGGGGGCTGAAAAACTGTTTTTT
CASTTSGGQGAEKLFF
>-|14|-|TRBJ1-2|TRBV7-9
TGTGCCAGCAGCTTTGCGGGCCGCCGCTATGGCTACACCTTC
CASSFAGRRYGYTF
>-|14|TRBD1|TRBJ1-1|TRBV6-4
TGTGCCAGCAGTGCACAGGGGCCGAACACTGAAGCTTTCTTT
CASSAQGPNTEAFF
>once|19|TRBD2|TRBJ2-2|TRBV11-2
TGTGCCAGCAGCTTATGGGGACTAGCGGACCCCTCGAACACCGGGGAGCTGTTTTTT
CASSLWGLADPSNTGELFF
>-|15|-|TRBJ1-2|TRBV6-6
TGTGCCAGCAGTTACAGTGGGTTACCTAACTATGGCTACACCTTC
CASSYSGLPNYGYTF
>-|16|-|TRBJ1-5|TRBV18
TGTGCCAGCTCACCCATAGGACAGAACTCCAATCAGCCCCAGCATTTT
CASSPIGQNSNQPQHF
>-|15|-|TRBJ2-7|TRBV7-8
TGTGCCAGCAGCTTAGGTCTCAGGGAGGTAAACGAGCAGTACTTC
CASSLGLREVNEQYF
>-|16|-|TRBJ2-3|TRBV6-1
TGTGCCAGCAGTGATGCTCTGCGCAGCGGCACAGATACGCAGTATTTT
CASSDALRSGTDTQYF
>-|13|-|TRBJ1-1|TRBV2
TGTGCCAGCAGGGCCACATGGAACACTGAAGCTTTCTTT
CASRATWNTEAFF
>-|13|TRBD1|TRBJ2-7|TRBV6-1
TGTGCCAGCAGGGGACAGGGTGATAACGAGCAGTACTTC
CASRGQGDNEQYF
>-|14|-|TRBJ2-7|TRBV11-2
TGTGCCAGCAGCTTAGGGGCCTGGGCAGACGAGCAGTACTTC
CASSLGAWADEQYF
>-|16|TRBD1|TRBJ2-7|TRBV6-5
TGTGCCAGCAGTTACTTCGGGACAGGGGAACTTGCCGAGCAGTACTTC
CASSYFGTGELAEQYF
>-|16|TRBD2|TRBJ2-7|TRBV10-2
TGCGCCAGTTCAGGGAGGGGAAGTTCCAACTCCTACGAGCAGTACTTC
CASSGRGSSNSYEQYF
>-|16|-|TRBJ1-3|TRBV9
TGTGCCAGCAGCGGCCCACCGGGGCTCCTGGGAAACACCATATATTTT
CASSGPPGLLGNTIYF
>-|12|TRBD1|TRBJ2-7|TRBV5-1
TGCGCCAGCAGAGACAGGGAATACGAGCAGTACTTC
CASRDREYEQYF
>-|15|-|TRBJ1-5|TRBV6-1
TGTGCCAGCACTCCACCGGGCCCGGGCAATCAGCCCCAGCATTTT
CASTPPGPGNQPQHF
>-|16|-|TRBJ2-7|TRBV7-3
TGTGCCAGCAGCATAGACGGGCACAGGGCCCCCTACGAGCAGTACTTC
CASSIDGHRAPYEQYF
>-|16|TRBD1|TRBJ2-1|TRBV28
TGTGCCAGCAGATCCACAGGGGGCGCCCCCGCCAATGAGCAGTTCTTC
CASRSTGGAPANEQFF
>-|16|-|TRBJ2-7|TRBV5-1
TGCGCCAGCAGCACGAGACGGGACACACCATACTACGAGCAGTACTTC
CASSTRRDTPYYEQYF
>-|12|-|TRBJ2-5|TRBV7-7
TGTGCTAGCAGCCCGCTGCAAGAGACCCAGTACTTC
CASSPLQETQYF
>-|16|TRBD1|TRBJ2-2|TRBV11-2
TGTGCCAGCAGCACAGTGGGGACAGTGAACACCGGGGAGCTGTTTTTT
CASSTVGTVNTGELFF
>-|14|TRBD1|TRBJ1-6|TRBV6-1
TGTGCCAGCAGACCGGGACAGACGGGAACACCCCTCCACTTT
CASRPGQTGTPLHF
>-|13|TRBD1|TRBJ2-7|TRBV2
TGTGCCAGCAGTAGGGACAGAGGGTACGAGCAGTACTTC
CASSRDRGYEQYF
>-|16|TRBD2|TRBJ2-3|TRBV7-2
TGTGCCAGCAGCCGACTCCCGGGACTAGCAGTGGATACGCAGTATTTT
CASSRLPGLAVDTQYF
>-|14|-|TRBJ2-7|TRBV7-2
TGTGCCAGCAGCTCCAGACAGGCCTCCTACGAGCAGTACTTC
CASSSRQASYEQYF
>once|14|-|TRBJ2-1|TRBV30
TGTGCAAGAGGGGGAGTGAGCTCCTACAATGAGCAGTTCTTC
CARGGVSSYNEQFF
>-|15|-|TRBJ2-2|TRBV5-1
TGCGCCAGCAGCTTTTCCCCGGGGAACACCGGGGAGCTGTTTTTT
CASSFSPGNTGELFF